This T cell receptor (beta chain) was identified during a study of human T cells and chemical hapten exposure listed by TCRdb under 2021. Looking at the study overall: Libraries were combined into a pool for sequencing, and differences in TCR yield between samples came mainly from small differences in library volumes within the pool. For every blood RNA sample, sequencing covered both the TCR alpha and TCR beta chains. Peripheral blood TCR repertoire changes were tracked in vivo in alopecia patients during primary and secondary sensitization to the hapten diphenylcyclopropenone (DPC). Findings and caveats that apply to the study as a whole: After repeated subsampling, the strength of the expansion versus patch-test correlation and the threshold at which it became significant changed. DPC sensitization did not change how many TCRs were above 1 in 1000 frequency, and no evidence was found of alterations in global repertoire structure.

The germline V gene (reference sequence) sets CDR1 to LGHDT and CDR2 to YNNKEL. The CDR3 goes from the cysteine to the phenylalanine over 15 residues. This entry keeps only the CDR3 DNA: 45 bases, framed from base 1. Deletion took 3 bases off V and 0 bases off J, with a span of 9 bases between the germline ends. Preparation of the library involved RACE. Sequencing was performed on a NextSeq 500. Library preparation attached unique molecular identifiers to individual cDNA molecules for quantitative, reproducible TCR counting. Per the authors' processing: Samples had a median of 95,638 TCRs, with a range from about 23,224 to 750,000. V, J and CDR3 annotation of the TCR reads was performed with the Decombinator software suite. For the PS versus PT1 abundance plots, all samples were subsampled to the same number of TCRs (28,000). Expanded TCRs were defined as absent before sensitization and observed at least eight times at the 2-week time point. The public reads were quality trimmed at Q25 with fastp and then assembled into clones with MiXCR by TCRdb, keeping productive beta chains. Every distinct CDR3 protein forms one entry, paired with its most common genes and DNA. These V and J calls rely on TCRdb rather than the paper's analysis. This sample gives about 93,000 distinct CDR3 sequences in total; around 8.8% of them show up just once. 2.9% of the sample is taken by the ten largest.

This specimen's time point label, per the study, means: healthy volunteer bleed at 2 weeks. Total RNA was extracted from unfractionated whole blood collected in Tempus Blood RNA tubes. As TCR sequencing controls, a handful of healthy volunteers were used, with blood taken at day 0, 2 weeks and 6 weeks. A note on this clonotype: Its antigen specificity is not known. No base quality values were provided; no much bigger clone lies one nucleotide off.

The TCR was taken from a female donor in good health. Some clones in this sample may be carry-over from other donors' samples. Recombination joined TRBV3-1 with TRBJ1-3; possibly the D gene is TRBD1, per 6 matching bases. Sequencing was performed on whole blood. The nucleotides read TGTGCCAGCAGCCAGGGGACAAACTCTGGAAACACCATATATTTT. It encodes CASSQGTNSGNTIYF.